Given below is one T cell receptor beta chain in context. The antigen is not known. Looked up from germline, CDR1 is MNHEY and CDR2 is SVGAGI. J gave up 14 bases and V 0 bases, and 5 bases lay outside the gene matches. CDR3 length: 13 residues. These data originate in a study of response to subunit inactivated influenza vaccine. Study results and caveats: Every seasonal influenza vaccination brings in few new T cells, the authors suggested.

MiXCR, applied by TCRdb to the RT-PCR reads, yields one record per CDR3 protein. The table shows 560,000 or so distinct CDR3 sequences, with approximately 7.6% occurring only once. The sample was PBMCs from blood, taken approximately 25 months after vaccination. The chain is built from TRBV6-5 and TRBJ2-1; 9 nucleotides align to TRBD1. The source is a man aged 50-75 years who received an inactivated influenza vaccine. CDR3 loop: CASSYSDRGGEFF. In DNA form, the CDR3 reads TGTGCCAGCAGTTACTCGGACAGGGGAGGGGAGTTCTTC.